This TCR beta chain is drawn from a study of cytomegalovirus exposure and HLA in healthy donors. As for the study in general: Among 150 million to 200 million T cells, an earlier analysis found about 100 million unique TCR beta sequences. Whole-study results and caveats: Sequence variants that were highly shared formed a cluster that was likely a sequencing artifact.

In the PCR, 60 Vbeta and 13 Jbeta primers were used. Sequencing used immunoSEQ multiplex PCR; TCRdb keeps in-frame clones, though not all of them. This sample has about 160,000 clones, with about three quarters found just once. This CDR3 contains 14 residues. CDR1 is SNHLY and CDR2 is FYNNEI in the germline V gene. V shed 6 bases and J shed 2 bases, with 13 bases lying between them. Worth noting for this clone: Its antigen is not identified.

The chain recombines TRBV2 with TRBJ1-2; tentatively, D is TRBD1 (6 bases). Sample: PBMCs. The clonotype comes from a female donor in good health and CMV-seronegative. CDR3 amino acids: CASRATRGNYGYTF. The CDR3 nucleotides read TGTGCCAGCAGGGCCACGAGGGGGAACTATGGCTACACCTTC.